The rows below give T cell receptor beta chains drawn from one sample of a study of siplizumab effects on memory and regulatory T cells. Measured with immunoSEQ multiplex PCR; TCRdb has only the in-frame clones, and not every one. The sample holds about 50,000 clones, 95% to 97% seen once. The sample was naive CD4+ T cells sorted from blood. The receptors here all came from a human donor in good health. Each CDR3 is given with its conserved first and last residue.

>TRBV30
CAWTLGGTYEQYF
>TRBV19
CASIGGAYSNQPQHF
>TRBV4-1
CASRDPSGSRHEQYF
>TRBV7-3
CASSPGTGSNTGELFF
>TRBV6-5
CASSYAMDSGANVLTF
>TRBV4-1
CASSQVGGTGHQPQHF
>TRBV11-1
CASSSRLARPNEQFF
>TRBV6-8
CASSRYNEQFF
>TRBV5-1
CASTTLGGLTYEQYF
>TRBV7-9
CALGDNEQFF
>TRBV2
CASSELYQETQYF
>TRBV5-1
CASSFRDRGYNEQFF
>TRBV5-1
CASSWDRGFRNEKLFF
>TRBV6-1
CASSPGRFQETQYF
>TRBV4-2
CASSPEPLTGFDYGYTF
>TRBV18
CASSRTSGVYNEQFF
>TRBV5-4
CASSLKGGIEQFF
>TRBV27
CASSSRTGDGYTF
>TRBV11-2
CASSLLLAEETQYF
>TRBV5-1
CASRAGPGLGPHEQYF
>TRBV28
CASTQRGTSGMIKTQYF
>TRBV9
CASSVGTATNEKLFF
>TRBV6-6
CASSYGVLPFDTQYF
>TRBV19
CASSISDYGYTF
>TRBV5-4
CASSDLAGVFYNEQFF
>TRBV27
CASIEDRTGSYEQYF
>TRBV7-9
CASSEAGAREYF
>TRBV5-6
CASSLGVGNPGANVLTF
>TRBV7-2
CASSFYTGELFF
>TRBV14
CASRQQGADTQYF
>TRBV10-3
CAISERDGSSYEQYF
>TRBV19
CASSTGRGSGNTIYF
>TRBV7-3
CASSQSGTANTGELFF
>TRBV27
CASSGYNEQFF
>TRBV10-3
CAISAQVNYGYTF
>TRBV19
CASSIPNRVHMNIQYF
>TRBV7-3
CASSPMGGTGELFF